The 32 T cell receptor beta chains reported below all come from one sample, sequenced in a study of blood T cells in healthy people across ages. The use of a sample-barcoded 5' primer and a J-beta primer mix characterized a second PCR of roughly 7 to 11 cycles. TCRdb independently ran MiXCR on the 5' RACE reads; one entry per CDR3 protein. The table has about a million distinct CDR3 sequences, 51% seen once; the top ten hold roughly a fifth. Sequenced material: blood. These receptors originate from a woman in her fifties or sixties in good health.

This clonotype was seen at least ten times. The V gene is TRBV7-2, the J gene TRBJ1-2; tentative D call: TRBD1 (5 bases). The V gene's germline CDR1 is SGHTA and CDR2 FQGNSA. The CDR3 runs 12 residues. V was trimmed by 6 bases and J by 5 bases, leaving 10 bases between them. In DNA, the CDR3 is TGTGCCAGCAGTCCGCAGGGATATGGCTACACCTTC. Its translation: CASSPQGYGYTF. Combining the CDR3 with reference TRBV7-2 and TRBJ1-2 gives the whole variable domain GAGVSQSPSNKVTEKGKDVELRCDPISGHTALYWYRQSLGQGLEFLIYFQGNSAPDKSGLPSDRFSAERTGGSVSTLTIQRTQQEDSAVYLCASSPQGYGYTFGSGTRLTVV.

This clonotype occurred a few times. The chain combines TRBV29-1 with TRBJ1-4; D might be TRBD1 (5 bases). Trimming cost V 7 bases and J 5 bases, with 17 bases left between them. This CDR3 has 14 residues. CDR1 is SQVTM, CDR2 ANQGSEA, per germline. This CDR3 reads CSALRGADNEKLFF. CDR3 bases: TGCAGCGCCCTAAGAGGGGCAGACAATGAAAAACTGTTTTTT.

The chain has TRBV3-1 and TRBJ2-5; D not resolved. This CDR3 region has 14 residues. The V end lost 2 bases, the J end lost 5 bases, and 12 bases lay between the germline ends. Germline V gene data show CDR1 as LGHDT and CDR2 as YNNKEL (reference sequence). Here the CDR3 reads CASSQRRVVETQYF. The CDR3 DNA sequence: TGTGCCAGCAGCCAACGTAGGGTTGTTGAGACCCAGTACTTC.

This clonotype was detected a few times. The chain carries TRBV7-2 and TRBJ2-7; unclear D gene. Germline V gene sequence: CDR1 SGHTA, CDR2 FQGNSA. With 4 bases removed from V and 2 bases from J, the gap between germline ends came to 12 bases. The CDR3 loop spans 14 amino acids. The CDR3 region is CASSSPEPPYEQYF. The CDR3 bases are TGTGCCAGCAGCTCCCCCGAGCCCCCCTACGAGCAGTACTTC.

The J gene is TRBJ1-1, the V gene TRBV4-1; D is possibly TRBD1 (5 bases). The germline V gene has CDR1 MGHRA and CDR2 YSYEKL. The CDR3 length is 16 residues. V gave up 1 base and J gave up 8 bases, with 20 bases separating them. The CDR3, as DNA: TGCGCCAGCAGCCAAGCTGCTCAGGAGGGGCGTAAAGAAGCTTTCTTT. Protein sequence: CASSQAAQEGRKEAFF.

This clonotype was picked up one time. The DNA is left out, because the CDR3 cannot be placed on it with certainty; the CDR3 is given as TCRdb lists it. J is TRBJ2-7 and V is TRBV21-1; the table's D call TRBD2 went unverified against the DNA. TRBV21-1 is a pseudogene segment. Both ends counted, the CDR3 spans 17 residues. This CDR3 is CASSKVGCGTPTYEQYF.

About this clonotype: At one end, the junction sequence differs from germline, possibly due to a read error. The genes are TRBV19 and TRBJ2-3, with D possibly TRBD2 on 5 matching bases. Germline CDR1 LNHDA, CDR2 SQIVND (reference sequence). CDR3 length: 14 residues. CDR3: CASSTGGRTDTQYF. The CDR3 DNA follows: TGCGCCAGTAGTACTGGCGGGCGAACAGATACGCAGTATTTT. The whole variable domain, remainder taken from reference TRBV19 and TRBJ2-3, is DGGITQSPKYLFRKEGQNVTLSCEQNLNHDAMYWYRQDPGQGLRLIYYSQIVNDFQKGDIAEGYSVSREKKESFPLTVTSAQKNPTAFYLCASSTGGRTDTQYFGPGTRLTVL.

Comment on this clonotype: At one end, the junction sequence differs from germline, possibly due to a read error. The CDR3 reads CASSLISGSIDTQYF. In nucleotides, the CDR3 is TGTGCCAGCAGCTTAATTAGCGGGAGCATAGATACGCAGTATTTT. The chain recombines TRBV11-2 with TRBJ2-3; 9 positions match TRBD2. This CDR3 spans 15 amino acids. Germline V gene lookup returns CDR1 SGHAT and CDR2 FQNNGV.

This clonotype was found a few times. This chain links TRBV7-8 with TRBJ2-7; 11 nucleotides align to TRBD1. V lost 5 bases, J lost 6 bases, and 6 bases stayed unmatched. In germline, CDR1 is SGHVS, CDR2 FQNEAQ. The CDR3 is made up of 14 amino acids. CDR3 sequence: CASSPGTGGSEQYF. The CDR3 DNA is TGTGCCAGCAGCCCCGGGACAGGGGGGTCCGAGCAGTACTTC.

This CDR3 reads CSAREERAGRDEQFF. DNA for the CDR3: TGCAGTGCTAGAGAGGAGCGGGCCGGTCGGGATGAGCAGTTCTTC. The chain combines TRBV20-1 with TRBJ2-1; perhaps TRBD2 as D (6 bases). V was pared by 0 bases and J by 8 bases, with 17 bases between. This CDR3 has 15 amino acids. The germline V gene has CDR1 DFQATT and CDR2 SNEGSKA (reference sequence).

This clonotype was seen a handful of times. A read error may account for a junction end that differs from germline. V and J are TRBV20-1 and TRBJ2-7; weak D call: TRBD1 (6 bases). CDR1 and CDR2 (germline): DFQATT, SNEGSKA (reference sequence). This CDR3 region has 15 residues. CDR3 in DNA: TGCAGTGCGAGAGAGGCCGGGACATCATCCTCCGAGCAGTACTTC. This gives the protein CSAREAGTSSSEQYF.

This clonotype was counted a few times. The chain joins TRBV20-1 to TRBJ1-4; no clear D gene. The germline V gene encodes CDR1 DFQATT and CDR2 SNEGSKA (reference sequence). The CDR3 is 15 residues long. Trimming shortened V by 2 bases and J by 8 bases, and 18 bases separated the two germline ends. The CDR3 DNA is TGCAGTGCTAGACCCCTTGGATCTACTAGGGAAAAACTGTTTTTT. As protein: CSARPLGSTREKLFF.

The J gene is TRBJ2-1, the V gene TRBV18, with 8 bases fitting TRBD2. This CDR3 contains 17 residues. Germline CDR1 reads KGHSH; CDR2 reads LQKENI. J was trimmed by 1 base and V by 3 bases; bases with no gene match: 8. CDR3 region: CASSPISGGSSYNEQFF. Here the CDR3 DNA reads TGTGCCAGCTCACCGATCAGCGGGGGCAGTTCCTACAATGAGCAGTTCTTC.

In this sample, this clonotype turned up a few times. The chain recombines TRBV7-9 with TRBJ1-4; D gene uncertain. Germline V gene sequence: CDR1 SEHNR, CDR2 FQNEAQ (reference sequence). This CDR3 has 13 amino acids. Trimming left V 5 bases short and J 4 bases short, with 8 bases between. The CDR3 region is CASSLRYNEKLFF. The CDR3 DNA reads TGTGCCAGCAGCCTGCGCTATAATGAAAAACTGTTTTTT.

This clonotype has just one count. CDR3 in DNA: TGTGCCATCAGTGAACAGGGGGTTCGAGTGACCGGGGAGCTGTTTTTT. Residues: CAISEQGVRVTGELFF. This chain uses TRBV10-3 with TRBJ2-2; 8 positions agree with TRBD1. From germline, CDR1 is ENHRY and CDR2 SYGVKD. The V and J ends lost 3 bases and 5 bases, in that order; junction bases with no gene match: 8. This CDR3 is 16 amino acids long.

This clonotype was detected only once. The gene calls are TRBV20-1 and TRBJ2-5; 8 nucleotides line up with TRBD2. This CDR3 spans 12 amino acids. The V segment lost 4 bases and the J segment 7 bases; nucleotides outside the gene matches: 5. Germline V gene sequence: CDR1 DFQATT, CDR2 SNEGSKA (reference sequence). CDR3 DNA: TGCAGTGCTATAGCGGGAAAGGCGACCCAGTACTTC. Amino acids: CSAIAGKATQYF.

V usage is TRBV4-1 and J usage is TRBJ2-3, with 10 positions matching TRBD2. The CDR3 consists of 16 residues. The V gene's germline CDR1 is MGHRA and CDR2 YSYEKL. The ends lost 1 base at V and 7 bases at J; junction bases unmatched: 8. The CDR3 nucleotides read TGCGCCAGCAGCCAAGTCTCTAGCGGGGGCACGAATACGCAGTATTTT. Encoded protein: CASSQVSSGGTNTQYF.

The chain carries TRBV6-6 and TRBJ2-7; 8 nucleotides align to TRBD2. Germline V CDR1 and CDR2: MNHNY, SVGAGI (reference sequence). The J segment lost 4 bases and the V segment lost 6 bases, leaving 14 bases of the junction unmatched. The length of the CDR3 is 16 residues. The CDR3 here is CASSYGLGLESYEQYF. In DNA form, the CDR3 reads TGTGCCAGCAGCTACGGGTTGGGACTAGAATCTTACGAGCAGTACTTC.

V gene TRBV7-2 combines with J gene TRBJ2-3; D remains ambiguous. This CDR3 is 13 amino acids long. The V gene's germline CDR1 is SGHTA and CDR2 FQGNSA. V lost 5 bases to trimming and J lost 7 bases, with 13 bases between them. CDR3 region: CASSSRVRNTQYF. The CDR3 DNA is TGTGCCAGCAGCAGCCGGGTACGGAATACGCAGTATTTT. Using reference TRBV7-2 and TRBJ2-3 for the parts outside the CDR3, the full variable domain is GAGVSQSPSNKVTEKGKDVELRCDPISGHTALYWYRQSLGQGLEFLIYFQGNSAPDKSGLPSDRFSAERTGGSVSTLTIQRTQQEDSAVYLCASSSRVRNTQYFGPGTRLTVL.

The rearrangement links TRBV27 to TRBJ2-3; TRBD2 matches 12 bases. With 6 bases clipped from V and 10 bases from J, the junction kept 17 bases outside the gene matches. The CDR3 loop spans 17 amino acids. CDR1 and CDR2 from the germline V gene are MNHEY and SMNVEV (reference sequence). The CDR3 reads CASRGPGLAGPGASQYF. In DNA, the CDR3 is TGTGCCAGCAGGGGACCGGGACTAGCGGGCCCTGGGGCATCGCAGTATTTT.

The chain has TRBV2 and TRBJ2-5; 10 bases are a match to TRBD2. CDR1 is SNHLY, CDR2 FYNNEI, per germline. CDR3 length equals 16 residues. V shed 3 bases, J shed 11 bases, and the junction held 15 bases outside the gene matches. CDR3 in DNA: TGTGCCAGCAGTGACCCGCTAGCGGGAGTGTACAATGAGCAGTACTTC. This translates into CASSDPLAGVYNEQYF.

This clonotype was seen more than once but under ten times. The chain recombines TRBV6-5 with TRBJ2-7, with 15 bases identical to TRBD2. Germline V lookup: CDR1 MNHEY, CDR2 SVGAGI. Trimming removed 8 bases from V and 2 bases from J; junction bases left unmatched: 4. CDR3 length equals 15 residues. This CDR3 is CASGLAGGSPYEQYF. CDR3 nucleotide sequence: TGTGCCAGCGGACTAGCGGGAGGGTCACCCTACGAGCAGTACTTC.

This clonotype has more than one count but fewer than ten. J is TRBJ1-2 and V is TRBV28; D gene unclear. With 3 bases removed from V and 4 bases from J, the gap between germline ends came to 9 bases. Germline-derived CDR1 and CDR2 are MDHEN and SYDVKM. The CDR3 runs 13 residues. The CDR3 here is CASSLNTGYGYTF. Written as DNA, the CDR3 is TGTGCCAGCAGTTTGAACACGGGCTATGGCTACACCTTC.

Only a few counts were recorded for this clonotype. This chain links TRBV28 with TRBJ2-1, with D possibly TRBD2 on 6 matching bases. This CDR3 is 17 amino acids long. V dropped 4 bases and J dropped 8 bases, with 24 bases sitting between them. CDR1 MDHEN and CDR2 SYDVKM come from the germline V gene. CDR3 sequence: CASSSNQLLGLRDEQFF. The CDR3 DNA reads TGTGCCAGCAGTTCGAACCAATTACTGGGACTTAGGGATGAGCAGTTCTTC.

This clonotype was counted only a few times. CDR3 bases: TGTGCCAGCTCTCCCAGGGGAGGGGGCGCAGATACGCAGTATTTT. It translates to CASSPRGGGADTQYF. V and J are TRBV18 and TRBJ2-3; D may be TRBD1 or TRBD2 (7 bases each). The CDR3 consists of 15 residues. From germline, CDR1 is KGHSH and CDR2 LQKENI. V shed 6 bases and J shed 4 bases, with 17 bases lying between them.

This clonotype showed up just once. DNA for the CDR3: TGTGCCAGCAGTGGGAACAGGGCAGGTCAGCCCCAGCATTTT. This translates into CASSGNRAGQPQHF. V is TRBV6-1 and J is TRBJ1-5; D perhaps matches TRBD1 (6 bases). V lost 4 bases, J lost 6 bases, and 13 bases lay in between. Germline CDR1 is MNHNS and CDR2 is SASEGT. This CDR3 comprises 14 residues.

The genes are TRBV28 and TRBJ2-3; a possible D gene is TRBD2 (7 bases). Germline CDR1 MDHEN, CDR2 SYDVKM. V lost 7 bases to trimming and J lost 4 bases, with 15 bases between them. This CDR3 is 14 amino acids long. The CDR3 here is CASTLGGRADTQYF. CDR3 nucleotide sequence: TGTGCCAGCACCCTCGGGGGGCGCGCAGATACGCAGTATTTT.

The V and J genes are TRBV18 and TRBJ2-1; TRBD2 might be the D (5 bases). Between the trimmed V and J ends, which lost 4 bases and 5 bases, there was a span of 9 bases. Looked up from germline, CDR1 is KGHSH and CDR2 is LQKENI. This CDR3 has 13 amino acids. The CDR3 reads CASSLTGNNEQFF. CDR3 nucleotide sequence: TGTGCCAGCTCACTGACCGGGAACAATGAGCAGTTCTTC.

This clonotype showed up just once. One end of the junction does not line up with germline, which may come from a read error. The chain has TRBV28 and TRBJ2-1; 15 nucleotides align to TRBD2. This CDR3 is built from 22 residues. Germline CDR1 reads MDHEN; CDR2 reads SYDVKM. Here the CDR3 reads CASSLPTGDPGLAGGPYNEQFF. CDR3 nucleotide sequence: TGTGCCAGCAGTTTGCCTACAGGGGACCCGGGACTAGCGGGAGGCCCCTATAATGAGCAGTTCTTC. The full variable domain, rest sourced from reference TRBV28 and TRBJ2-1, is DVKVTQSSRYLVKRTGEKVFLECVQDMDHENMFWYRQDPGLGLRLIYFSYDVKMKEKGDIPEGYSVSREKKERFSLILESASTNQTSMYLCASSLPTGDPGLAGGPYNEQFFGPGTRLTVL.

The V call is TRBV29-1, the J call TRBJ2-5; the match to TRBD2 covers 13 bases. CDR1 is SQVTM, CDR2 ANQGSEA, per germline. This CDR3 comprises 16 residues. V shed 8 bases and J 11 bases; nucleotides not matched to a gene: 20. CDR3 DNA sequence: TGCAGCACAACTAGCGGGAGGGCCGTCGGCAGAAATGAGCAGTACTTC. Residues: CSTTSGRAVGRNEQYF.

The rearrangement uses TRBV10-3 and TRBJ1-1; D is unresolved. The V end was cut by 0 bases, the J end by 4 bases, with 6 bases between. Germline CDR1 ENHRY, CDR2 SYGVKD. The CDR3 covers 13 residues. DNA for the CDR3: TGTGCCATCAGTGAGTCAGGGCTCACTGAAGCTTTCTTT. It encodes CAISESGLTEAFF.

The gene calls are TRBV20-1 and TRBJ2-3, with unresolved D. Germline CDR1 DFQATT, CDR2 SNEGSKA (reference sequence). CDR3 length equals 13 residues. Trimming pared 2 bases from V and 0 bases from J, leaving 6 bases between. CDR3 protein: CSARLVSTDTQYF. The CDR3 DNA reads TGCAGTGCTAGACTGGTTAGCACAGATACGCAGTATTTT.